This T cell receptor beta chain was recovered during a study of blood T cell repertoires in COVID-19. Study at large: The origin of the acute and convalescent COVID-19 samples was the United States, Italy and Spain. PBMCs, B-cell-depleted T cells, or T cells provided the cDNA or gDNA that made up the material.

This CDR3 is built from 14 residues. Trimming took 5 bases from V and 5 from J, leaving 13 bases between them. The germline V gene has CDR1 SGHAT and CDR2 FQDESV (reference sequence). Profiled with immunoSEQ multiplex PCR; TCRdb holds only in-frame clones, not every one. The sample holds 86,000 or so clones, 91% seen once. The V call is TRBV11-1, the J call TRBJ2-1; maybe TRBD2 (7 bases). The sequence came from a woman in her forties or fifties in a cohort sampled during active COVID-19. Sequenced: peripheral blood. This CDR3 reads CASSLVGGHNEQFF. The CDR3 coding sequence is TGTGCCAGCAGCCTAGTGGGGGGGCACAATGAGCAGTTCTTC.